This is a list of T cell receptor beta chains from one sample in a study of glioma-infiltrating T cells. TCRdb re-analysed the multiplex PCR reads in MiXCR, keeping a single row per CDR3 protein. The data contain more than 300,000 distinct CDR3 sequences, roughly two fifths of them seen just once; the ten biggest clones take up more than 10%. The sample was glioma tissue, nonneoplastic brain tissue, or PBMCs (not recorded which). The receptors were gathered from a human donor with low-grade glioma or glioblastoma, undergoing nonglioma brain surgery, or in good health (not recorded which). Both conserved end residues are trimmed from each CDR3. Fields, in order: V gene, CDR3 protein.

V gene: TRBV6-2/TRBV6-3; CDR3 protein: ASQNQRDQETQY
V gene: TRBV7-2; CDR3 protein: ASSCDRSSYEQY
V gene: TRBV20-1; CDR3 protein: SEARPYNEQF
V gene: TRBV20-1; CDR3 protein: SAAPGQFLPDTQY
V gene: TRBV7-9; CDR3 protein: ASSTEINYGYT
V gene: TRBV7-2; CDR3 protein: ASSPEWGSGQHQH
V gene: TRBV27; CDR3 protein: ASTMTGFGSYNEQF
V gene: TRBV7-2; CDR3 protein: ASSLAGGETQF
V gene: TRBV24-1; CDR3 protein: ATSDLLVNEQF
V gene: TRBV6-1; CDR3 protein: ASTLWDEQF
V gene: TRBV12-3/TRBV12-4; CDR3 protein: ASIELAATYEQY
V gene: TRBV7-2; CDR3 protein: ASSLAGTGSAIIGQETQY
V gene: TRBV19; CDR3 protein: ASSTTQGLNTEAF
V gene: TRBV7-9; CDR3 protein: ASSSQVYEQY
V gene: TRBV6-6; CDR3 protein: ASSYTGTGELF
V gene: TRBV7-2; CDR3 protein: ASSLFGTNSNYGYT
V gene: TRBV7-2; CDR3 protein: ASSLRREGREQY
V gene: TRBV7-3; CDR3 protein: ASSWGDNQQETQY
V gene: TRBV5-1; CDR3 protein: ASSLKKTQY
V gene: TRBV28; CDR3 protein: ARQKLRLAERGELF
V gene: TRBV3-1; CDR3 protein: ASSHQDRHGYT
V gene: TRBV7-9; CDR3 protein: ASSFPGTTPAEQY
V gene: TRBV4-3; CDR3 protein: ASSQGARASTDTQY
V gene: TRBV6-1; CDR3 protein: ARSGREQY
V gene: TRBV12-3/TRBV12-4; CDR3 protein: ASSKPPGTANTGELF
V gene: TRBV27; CDR3 protein: ASSLQGVNTEAF
V gene: TRBV6-5; CDR3 protein: ASSSPGLAGGFLWDEQY
V gene: TRBV2; CDR3 protein: ASSGSGATEAF
V gene: TRBV16; CDR3 protein: ASSQDRDREAYEQY
V gene: TRBV25-1; CDR3 protein: ASSGTGINKQF
V gene: TRBV19; CDR3 protein: ASSIYPGELS
V gene: TRBV20-1; CDR3 protein: SEGGVGDTQY
V gene: TRBV4-3; CDR3 protein: ASSHPTGTSFGYT
V gene: TRBV28; CDR3 protein: ASSLPRQGGSPLH
V gene: TRBV20-1; CDR3 protein: SANDQNLSYEQY
V gene: TRBV6-1; CDR3 protein: ASGDRLNTEAF
V gene: TRBV19; CDR3 protein: ASEGLAGNEQY
V gene: TRBV7-2; CDR3 protein: ASSLVLSYEQY
V gene: TRBV6-1; CDR3 protein: ASRQKRASTDTQY
V gene: TRBV15; CDR3 protein: ATSRDRASGNEQF
V gene: TRBV28; CDR3 protein: ASTTGGPHEKLF